This T cell receptor beta chain was retrieved from a study of blood T cell repertoires in COVID-19. Across the whole study: Acute and convalescent COVID-19 specimens originated in the United States, Italy and Spain. T cells, B-cell-depleted T cells, or PBMCs supplied cDNA or gDNA.

V shed 7 bases, J shed 4 bases, and the junction held 6 bases outside the gene matches. Germline assignment: CDR1 LNHDA and CDR2 SQIVND (reference sequence). The CDR3 consists of 14 residues. Per the authors' pipeline: It was from reference gene primer amplification that nucleated cell counts were estimated. Generated by immunoSEQ multiplex PCR, the TCRdb table keeps only in-frame clones and is missing some. That table furnishes V, J and clone size, whereas the DNA furnished D and trimming. The sample records some 320,000 clones, around 87% being singletons. This receptor was identified in a woman aged 45-60 years who had recovered from COVID-19. This chain joins TRBV19 and TRBJ1-3; 8 nucleotides align to TRBD1. Sequencing input: peripheral blood. The chain's CDR3 is CASMARGLGNTIYF. For the CDR3, the DNA is TGTGCCAGTATGGCCAGGGGGCTCGGAAACACCATATATTTT.